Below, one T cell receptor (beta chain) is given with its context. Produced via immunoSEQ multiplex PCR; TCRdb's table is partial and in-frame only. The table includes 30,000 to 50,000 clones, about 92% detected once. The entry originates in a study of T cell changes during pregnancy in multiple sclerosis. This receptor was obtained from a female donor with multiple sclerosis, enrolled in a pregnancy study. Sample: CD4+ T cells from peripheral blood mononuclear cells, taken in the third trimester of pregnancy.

As DNA, the CDR3 is TGTGCCAGTAGTATAGGGGGCTTCCCCTCTGGGGCCAACGTCCTGACTTTC. Its protein product is CASSIGGFPSGANVLTF. The rearrangement joins TRBV19 to TRBJ2-6; TRBD1 might be the D (5 bases). The germline V gene encodes CDR1 LNHDA and CDR2 SQIVND (reference sequence). V dropped 1 base and J dropped 0 bases, with 10 bases sitting between them. This CDR3 contains 17 residues.